These 20 T cell receptor beta chains share one sample of origin, sequenced in a study of CXCR3-negative and CXCR3-positive naive CD8 T cells. The study made its TRB cDNA libraries by 5' RACE, adding UMI labels. TCRdb derives one entry per CDR3 protein from the 5' RACE reads, leaving out DNA. The sample totals fewer than 95,000 distinct CDR3 sequences. Source material: naive CXCR3- CD8+ T cells from blood. Subset of the sample: CD45RO-CCR7+CD27+CD95- naive CD8+ T cells lacking CXCR3 (TNR3-). Receptor source: a human donor in good health. Some clones in this sample may be carry-over from other donors' samples.

The chain is built from TRBV20-1 and TRBJ2-7; absent DNA, TCRdb's TRBD2 call cannot be checked. There are 14 residues in the CDR3. CDR1 is DFQATT, CDR2 SNEGSKA, per germline (reference sequence). CDR3: CSATTSGGAWEQYF.

This chain connects TRBV7-9 to TRBJ2-7; the TCRdb call, TRBD1, lacks DNA for checking. CDR1 and CDR2 from the germline V gene are SEHNR and FQNEAQ (reference sequence). The CDR3 contains 14 residues. CDR3 residues: CASSSTENSYEQYF.

The CDR3 spells CASSQEPPWTEQETQYF. The chain uses TRBV4-1 and TRBJ2-5; TCRdb proposes TRBD1, but this gene call is untestable without DNA. CDR1 and CDR2 (germline): MGHRA, YSYEKL. The CDR3 sequence is 17 residues long.

The V and J genes are TRBV3-1 and TRBJ2-7; TCRdb selects TRBD1, and the lack of DNA leaves this call unchecked. The CDR3 is 14 amino acids. The germline V gene encodes CDR1 LGHDT and CDR2 YNNKEL (reference sequence). The CDR3 spells CASSQEGQTYEQYF.

The genes are TRBV11-2 and TRBJ2-1; as DNA is missing, the TRBD1 call by TCRdb cannot be tested. This CDR3 comprises 15 residues. Germline-derived CDR1 and CDR2 are SGHAT and FQNNGV. This CDR3 is CASSLDPGGGNEQFF.

The rearrangement links TRBV14 to TRBJ2-3; TCRdb outputs TRBD2, but without DNA this stays unchecked. CDR1 is SGHDN and CDR2 is FVKESK in the germline V gene. The CDR3 has 16 amino acids. The CDR3 loop reads CASSQDYGERTDTQYF.

This chain links TRBV7-9 with TRBJ2-5. Per germline, CDR1 SEHNR and CDR2 FQNEAQ (reference sequence). CDR3 length: 13 residues. This CDR3 is CASSGSGEETQYF.

The rearrangement uses TRBV12-3 or TRBV12-4 and TRBJ2-7; TCRdb's D call, TRBD1, is unchecked because there is no DNA. The CDR3 sequence is 18 residues long. The CDR3 sequence: CASSLDGTGGPRSSEQYF.

This rearrangement joins TRBV4-1 to TRBJ2-7; TCRdb selects TRBD2, and the lack of DNA leaves this call unchecked. CDR1 is MGHRA, CDR2 YSYEKL, per germline. This CDR3 is built from 15 residues. The chain's CDR3 is CASSQKGLAEYEQYF.

The V gene is TRBV7-6, the J gene TRBJ2-3; TCRdb's assignment of TRBD2 cannot be checked, as there is no DNA. CDR1 is SGHVS and CDR2 is FNYEAQ in the germline V gene. This CDR3 has 13 residues. CDR3 residues: CASSLTEGPEQYF.

The V and J genes are TRBV13 and TRBJ2-7; absent DNA, TCRdb's TRBD1 call cannot be checked. This CDR3 contains 12 residues. Germline assignment: CDR1 PRHDT and CDR2 FYEKMQ (reference sequence). Here the CDR3 reads CATQGQIYEQYF. Full variable domain (outside the CDR3, taken from reference TRBV13 and TRBJ2-7): AAGVIQSPRHLIKEKRETATLKCYPIPRHDTVYWYQQGPGQDPQFLISFYEKMQSDKGSIPDRFSAQQFSDYHSELNMSSLELGDSALYFCATQGQIYEQYFGPGTRLTVT.

By frequency, this clonotype is medium-sized. The rearrangement links TRBV6-5 to TRBJ1-1; TCRdb selects TRBD1, and the lack of DNA leaves this call unchecked. The CDR3 has 14 amino acids. Germline V CDR1 and CDR2: MNHEY, SVGAGI. CDR3 in amino acids: CASSYQGARTEAFF.

The J gene is TRBJ2-1, the V gene TRBV29-1; TCRdb indicates TRBD2, and absent DNA this call remains unverified. The CDR3 is 12 residues long. Per germline, CDR1 SQVTM and CDR2 ANQGSEA. CDR3 in amino acids: CSAPAGVNEQFF.

The rearrangement joins TRBV27 to TRBJ1-4; TCRdb picks TRBD1, but there is no DNA to check that call. The CDR3 is 17 amino acids. Germline values: CDR1 MNHEY, CDR2 SMNVEV (reference sequence). CDR3 protein: CASRALTGIDASEKLFF. Complete variable domain (other parts from reference TRBV27 and TRBJ1-4): EAQVTQNPRYLITVTGKKLTVTCSQNMNHEYMSWYRQDPGLGLRQIYYSMNVEVTDKGDVPEGYKVSRKEKRNFPLILESPSPNQTSLYFCASRALTGIDASEKLFFGSGTQLSVL.

The genes are TRBV29-1 and TRBJ1-1; lacking DNA, the TRBD1 call made by TCRdb goes unchecked. The CDR3 contains 14 residues. CDR1 is SQVTM and CDR2 is ANQGSEA in the germline V gene. The CDR3 loop is CSVEAGAPNTEAFF.

The chain links TRBV20-1 to TRBJ2-1; TCRdb indicates TRBD2, and absent DNA this call remains unverified. There are 17 residues in the CDR3. The germline CDR1 and CDR2 sequences are DFQATT and SNEGSKA (reference sequence). CDR3 protein: CSATRYLAGPDRNEQFF.

This rearrangement joins TRBV10-2 to TRBJ1-1; TCRdb selects TRBD1, and the lack of DNA leaves this call unchecked. The CDR3 sequence is 13 residues long. Germline V gene sequence: CDR1 WSHSY, CDR2 SAAADI. CDR3 sequence: CASSATENTEAFF.

V usage is TRBV23-1 and J usage is TRBJ2-7. TRBV23-1 is assigned to the ORF class and has an uncertain function. CDR3 length: 15 amino acids. This chain's CDR3 is CASSQWFEATYEQYF.

The chain joins TRBV28 to TRBJ2-3; the D call from TCRdb, TRBD1, cannot be confirmed without DNA. The germline CDR1 and CDR2 sequences are MDHEN and SYDVKM. CDR3 length equals 14 residues. The CDR3 region is CASSLGAFTDTQYF.

This chain joins TRBV29-1 and TRBJ2-2; TCRdb outputs TRBD1, but without DNA this stays unchecked. Germline CDR1 and CDR2: SQVTM and ANQGSEA. This CDR3 contains 12 residues. CDR3 residues: CSVPTGSGELFF.